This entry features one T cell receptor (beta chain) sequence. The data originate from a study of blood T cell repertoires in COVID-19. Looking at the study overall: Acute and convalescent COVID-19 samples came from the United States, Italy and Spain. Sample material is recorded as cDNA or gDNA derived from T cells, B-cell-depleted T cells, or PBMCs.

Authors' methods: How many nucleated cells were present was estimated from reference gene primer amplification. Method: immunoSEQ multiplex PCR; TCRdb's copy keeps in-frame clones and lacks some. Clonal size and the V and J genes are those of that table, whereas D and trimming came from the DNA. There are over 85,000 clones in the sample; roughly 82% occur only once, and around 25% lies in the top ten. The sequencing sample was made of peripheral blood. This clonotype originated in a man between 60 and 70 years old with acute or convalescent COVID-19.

Here the CDR3 DNA reads TGTGCCAGTAGTTTCTCAGCGGGGGGCCCCTACGAGCAGTACTTC. Encoded protein: CASSFSAGGPYEQYF. The V and J genes are TRBV19 and TRBJ2-7, with 9 nucleotides matching TRBD2. The CDR3 has 15 amino acids. CDR1 LNHDA and CDR2 SQIVND come from the germline V gene (reference sequence). Trimming took 5 bases from V and 2 from J; bases not matched to a gene: 7.